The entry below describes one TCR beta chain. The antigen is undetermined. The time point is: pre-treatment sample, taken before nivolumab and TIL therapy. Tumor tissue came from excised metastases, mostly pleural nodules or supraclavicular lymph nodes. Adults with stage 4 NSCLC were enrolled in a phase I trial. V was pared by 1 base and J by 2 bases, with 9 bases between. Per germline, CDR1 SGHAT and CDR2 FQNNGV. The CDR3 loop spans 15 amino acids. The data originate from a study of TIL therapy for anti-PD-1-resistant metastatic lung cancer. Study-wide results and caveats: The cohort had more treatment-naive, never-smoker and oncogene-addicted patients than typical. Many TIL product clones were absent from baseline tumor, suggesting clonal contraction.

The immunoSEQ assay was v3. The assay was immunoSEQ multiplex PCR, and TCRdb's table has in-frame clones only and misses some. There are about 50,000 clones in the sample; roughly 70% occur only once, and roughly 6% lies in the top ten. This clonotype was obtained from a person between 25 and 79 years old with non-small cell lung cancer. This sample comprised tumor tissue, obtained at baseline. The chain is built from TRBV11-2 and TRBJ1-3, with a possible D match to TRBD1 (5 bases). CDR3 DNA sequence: TGTGCCAGCAGCTTAGTGGCAGGGACTGGAAACACCATATATTTT. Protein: CASSLVAGTGNTIYF.